This T cell receptor (beta chain) is from a study of shared clonotypes between healthy human individuals. Repertoires were generated with immunoSEQ multiplex PCR, while TCRdb's copy carries only in-frame clones and drops some. The sample lists about 2,200,000 clones, roughly 91% seen once, with over 1.5% in the top ten. Naive CD8 cells lacked CD45RO, underwent positive selection for CCR7 and left out terminally differentiated effector memory CD45RA+ cells. This CDR3 is 16 amino acids long. Germline loops: CDR1 MGHRA, CDR2 YSYEKL. Trimming removed 1 base from V and 9 bases from J; junction bases left unmatched: 6.

This chain joins TRBV4-1 and TRBJ2-1, with 13 nucleotides matching TRBD2. The clonotype comes from a man in his late teens or twenties in good health. Some clones in this sample may be carry-over from other donors' samples. Sequencing was performed on naive CD8+ T cells from PBMCs. The CDR3 reads CASSQVIGTSGIEQFF. DNA for the CDR3: TGCGCCAGCAGCCAAGTTATAGGGACTAGCGGGATTGAGCAGTTCTTC.